Listed here are 30 T cell receptor beta chains from one sample, sequenced in a study of blood T cell repertoires in COVID-19. Produced via immunoSEQ multiplex PCR; TCRdb's table is partial and in-frame only. The table includes some 230,000 clones, 84% detected once. Material: peripheral blood. The receptor set was obtained from a woman aged 60-70 years with acute or convalescent COVID-19.

V usage is TRBV3-1 (or the pseudogene TRBV3-2) and J usage is TRBJ1-6; 7 bases align to TRBD1. This CDR3 has 14 amino acids. The V gene's germline CDR1 is LGHDT and CDR2 YNNKEL (reference sequence). V was pared by 5 bases and J by 5 bases, with 3 bases of the junction left unmatched. CDR3 sequence reads: CASSVGTDNSPLHF. The CDR3 region has the DNA TGTGCCAGCAGCGTGGGGACAGATAATTCACCCCTCCACTTT.

The V gene is TRBV19, the J gene TRBJ2-2, with 9 bases fitting TRBD2. Per germline, CDR1 LNHDA and CDR2 SQIVND (reference sequence). The CDR3 spans 20 residues. V shed 4 bases, J shed 6 bases, and the junction held 21 bases outside the gene matches. The CDR3 DNA is TGTGCCAGTAGTACCCGCCCAAAACGACTAGCGGCAGAACTGGCCGGGGAGCTGTTTTTT. Its protein is CASSTRPKRLAAELAGELFF.

The chain uses TRBV9 and TRBJ2-2; the match to TRBD2 covers 12 bases. This CDR3 comprises 17 residues. The trim removed 4 bases at V and 6 bases at J, leaving 10 bases unmatched. CDR1 is SGDLS and CDR2 is YYNGEE in the germline V gene. Written as DNA, the CDR3 is TGTGCCAGCAGCACCCGCCCTAGCGGGGGGGCATCCGGGGAGCTGTTTTTT. Its translation: CASSTRPSGGASGELFF.

This clone was detected only once. The V gene is TRBV27, the J gene TRBJ1-1, with a tentative D call TRBD1 (5 bases). Germline CDR1 reads MNHEY; CDR2 reads SMNVEV (reference sequence). Trimming took off 4 bases at V and 12 bases at J, with 15 bases between the two ends. There are 12 residues in the CDR3. The CDR3 here is CASSSGTLNPFF. For the CDR3, the DNA is TGTGCCAGCAGTTCCGGGACTTTGAACCCTTTCTTT.

In this sample, this clone turned up a few times. The CDR3 nucleotides read TGTGCCACCAGCAGTTTCTCTCAGCCCCAGCATTTT. Amino acids: CATSSFSQPQHF. The V call is TRBV15, the J call TRBJ1-5, with D uncertain. Germline V gene data show CDR1 as LNHNV and CDR2 as YYDKDF (reference sequence). This CDR3 has 12 amino acids. V lost 3 bases to trimming and J lost 6 bases, with 6 bases between them.

The chain is built from TRBV10-2 and TRBJ2-1, with 7 nucleotides matching TRBD2. Per germline, CDR1 WSHSY and CDR2 SAAADI. The junction had 8 bases not matched to a gene; V was cut back by 5 bases and J by 10 bases. CDR3 length: 13 residues. CDR3 coding DNA: TGCGCCAGCAGTCTCCGGGACTACGGGGAGCAGTTCTTC. It encodes CASSLRDYGEQFF.

The chain recombines TRBV24-1 with TRBJ1-5; D possibly corresponds to TRBD1 (6 bases). The V end was cut by 9 bases, the J end by 7 bases, with 15 bases between. The CDR3 contains 13 residues. Germline V CDR1 and CDR2: KGHDR, SFDVKD. CDR3 protein: CATSHREVQPQHF. The CDR3 DNA sequence: TGTGCCACCTCCCACAGGGAAGTCCAGCCCCAGCATTTT.

The chain has TRBV30 and TRBJ1-1; D call uncertain. Per germline, CDR1 GTSNPN and CDR2 SVGIG (reference sequence). V was cut by 5 bases and J by 1 base, with 8 bases left in between. The CDR3 length is 12 residues. CDR3 bases: TGTGCCTGGGACTCTGAGAACACTGAAGCTTTCTTT. It encodes CAWDSENTEAFF.

This clone was counted a few times. The chain combines TRBV28 with TRBJ2-7; D ambiguous. Trimming pared 6 bases from V and 0 bases from J, leaving 12 bases between. This CDR3 spans 14 amino acids. The germline V gene has CDR1 MDHEN and CDR2 SYDVKM. The CDR3 spells CASSLRSFSYEQYF. DNA of the CDR3: TGTGCCAGCAGCCTCAGAAGTTTCTCCTACGAGCAGTACTTC.

This clone was recorded a few times. Other DNA sequences from this sample encode an identical CDR3 as well. The chain employs TRBV7-2 and TRBJ1-1; D uncertain. Germline-derived CDR1 and CDR2 are SGHTA and FQGNSA. CDR3 length equals 15 residues. Trimming pared 0 bases from V and 0 bases from J, leaving 8 bases between. For the CDR3, the DNA is TGTGCCAGCAGCTTAGCGCCAGGAATGAACACTGAAGCTTTCTTT. Protein product: CASSLAPGMNTEAFF. The variable domain in full, completed from reference TRBV7-2 and TRBJ1-1, reads GAGVSQSPSNKVTEKGKDVELRCDPISGHTALYWYRQSLGQGLEFLIYFQGNSAPDKSGLPSDRFSAERTGGSVSTLTIQRTQQEDSAVYLCASSLAPGMNTEAFFGQGTRLTVV.

The chain has TRBV6-5 and TRBJ2-7, with 8 bases aligning to TRBD1. This CDR3 is built from 14 residues. The trim removed 6 bases at V and 3 bases at J, leaving 7 bases unmatched. Germline CDR1 and CDR2: MNHEY and SVGAGI. CDR3: CASSQDRVDYEQYF. The CDR3 DNA follows: TGTGCCAGCAGCCAGGACAGGGTGGACTACGAGCAGTACTTC.

The chain carries TRBV7-9 and TRBJ1-1, with 9 bases fitting TRBD1. The CDR3 totals 17 residues. The junction had 9 bases not matched to a gene; V was cut back by 1 base and J by 3 bases. Per germline, CDR1 SEHNR and CDR2 FQNEAQ (reference sequence). CDR3 in amino acids: CASSLDSWDREYTEAFF. CDR3 nucleotides: TGTGCCAGCAGCTTAGACAGCTGGGACAGGGAGTACACTGAAGCTTTCTTT.

The chain carries TRBV5-1 and TRBJ1-2; a possible D gene is TRBD1 (5 bases). CDR1 is SGHRS, CDR2 YFSETQ, per germline. The CDR3 runs to 14 residues. The V and J ends lost 2 bases and 6 bases respectively, with 14 bases between them. CDR3 protein: CASSFQGRSNGYTF. CDR3 coding DNA: TGCGCCAGCAGCTTTCAGGGAAGGTCGAATGGCTACACCTTC. Drawing the rest from reference TRBV5-1 and TRBJ1-2, the complete variable domain is KAGVTQTPRYLIKTRGQQVTLSCSPISGHRSVSWYQQTPGQGLQFLFEYFSETQRNKGNFPGRFSGRQFSNSRSEMNVSTLELGDSALYLCASSFQGRSNGYTFGSGTRLTVV.

Only one count was recorded for this clone. One junction end disagrees with the germline gene, perhaps due to a read error. The chain uses TRBV6-5 and TRBJ1-1; D unresolved. The CDR3 loop spans 12 amino acids. In germline, CDR1 is MNHEY, CDR2 SVGAGI. CDR3 nucleotide sequence: TGTGCCAGCAGTGACTCATACATTGAAGCTTTCTTT. Its translation: CASSDSYIEAFF.

The chain couples TRBV12-3 or TRBV12-4 to TRBJ2-5, with D possibly TRBD2 on 6 matching bases. The CDR3 runs 13 residues. V lost 7 bases and J lost 7, with 16 bases in between. CDR3 in amino acids: CASTWTTFGTQYF. DNA of the CDR3: TGTGCCAGCACTTGGACTACTTTCGGGACCCAGTACTTC.

The chain has TRBV7-2 and TRBJ2-2; D not certain. The CDR3 has 14 residues. Germline-derived CDR1 and CDR2 are SGHTA and FQGNSA. Trimming cost V 2 bases and J 4 bases, with 8 bases left between them. CDR3 sequence: CASSLSPVTGELFF. DNA of the CDR3: TGTGCCAGCAGCTTATCGCCAGTCACCGGGGAGCTGTTTTTT.

This clone was counted a single time. The CDR3 is CASSLGRQGVNTIYF. In nucleotides, the CDR3 is TGTGCCAGCAGCTTAGGACGACAGGGAGTAAACACCATATATTTT. The chain couples TRBV11-2 to TRBJ1-3; 7 positions agree with TRBD1. The V gene end was trimmed by 1 base and the J gene end by 6 bases; junction bases not matched to a gene: 6. The CDR3 extends over 15 amino acids. Germline lookup yields CDR1 SGHAT and CDR2 FQNNGV.

The chain is built from TRBV2 and TRBJ2-3; D possibly corresponds to TRBD2 (5 bases). Between the trimmed V and J ends, which lost 5 bases and 5 bases, there was a span of 8 bases. Per the germline V gene, CDR1 is SNHLY and CDR2 is FYNNEI. CDR3 length: 12 residues. The CDR3 is CASSQSGDTQYF. The CDR3 region has the DNA TGTGCCAGCAGTCAGAGCGGAGATACGCAGTATTTT.

V is TRBV4-2 and J is TRBJ1-4; no firm D call. Germline CDR1 and CDR2: LGHNA and YNFKEQ. The V end was cut by 1 base, the J end by 4 bases, with 10 bases between. The CDR3 length is 15 residues. CDR3 coding DNA: TGTGCCAGCAGCCAAGTGTCCGCCGGTAATGAAAAACTGTTTTTT. This gives the protein CASSQVSAGNEKLFF.

The V call is TRBV19, the J call TRBJ2-3; perhaps TRBD2 as D (6 bases). Trimming removed 5 bases at V and 1 base at J, with 7 bases between. CDR1 and CDR2 from the germline V gene are LNHDA and SQIVND (reference sequence). This CDR3 is built from 13 residues. This chain's CDR3 is CASSRGGTDTQYF. The CDR3 nucleotides read TGTGCCAGTAGTCGCGGGGGCACAGATACGCAGTATTTT.

The chain combines TRBV9 with TRBJ1-1, with 8 bases identical to TRBD1. Per the germline V gene, CDR1 is SGDLS and CDR2 is YYNGEE. The CDR3 length is 15 residues. V dropped 3 bases and J dropped 5; count of bases not matched to a gene: 9. The CDR3 protein is CASSADRDTRTEAFF. CDR3 nucleotide sequence: TGTGCCAGCAGCGCGGACAGGGATACGAGGACTGAAGCTTTCTTT. Drawing the rest from reference TRBV9 and TRBJ1-1, the complete variable domain is DSGVTQTPKHLITATGQRVTLRCSPRSGDLSVYWYQQSLDQGLQFLIQYYNGEERAKGNILERFSAQQFPDLHSELNLSSLELGDSALYFCASSADRDTRTEAFFGQGTRLTVV.

The rearrangement links TRBV5-6 to TRBJ1-2; 8 bases line up with TRBD1. Germline lookup yields CDR1 SGHDT and CDR2 YYEEEE. This CDR3 comprises 15 residues. With V trimmed by 4 bases and J by 1 base, 6 bases remained unmatched. In nucleotides, the CDR3 is TGTGCCAGCAGCCGAAGGACAGGGATTAACTATGGCTACACCTTC. Its translation: CASSRRTGINYGYTF. The whole variable domain, filled in from reference TRBV5-6 and TRBJ1-2, reads DAGVTQSPTHLIKTRGQQVTLRCSPKSGHDTVSWYQQALGQGPQFIFQYYEEEERQRGNFPDRFSGHQFPNYSSELNVNALLLGDSALYLCASSRRTGINYGYTFGSGTRLTVV.

The V gene is TRBV3-1 (or the pseudogene TRBV3-2), the J gene TRBJ2-7; 12 nucleotides match TRBD2. Germline CDR1 LGHDT, CDR2 YNNKEL (reference sequence). The CDR3 is 18 residues long. Trimming took 0 bases from V and 3 from J; bases not matched to a gene: 9. CDR3 region: CASSQEGGLAGTYYEQYF. Written as DNA, the CDR3 is TGTGCCAGCAGCCAAGAGGGAGGACTAGCGGGGACTTACTACGAGCAGTACTTC.

The J gene is TRBJ2-3, the V gene TRBV4-2, with D maybe TRBD2 (7 bases). The CDR3 has 15 residues. V dropped 4 bases and J dropped 0 bases, with 11 bases sitting between them. CDR1 LGHNA and CDR2 YNFKEQ come from the germline V gene. CDR3 DNA: TGTGCCAGCAGCCGGGGGCGGGGGAGCACAGATACGCAGTATTTT. Translation gives CASSRGRGSTDTQYF.

Worth noting for this clone: This specimen includes other DNA sequences encoding the same CDR3. This chain links TRBV19 with TRBJ2-7; 10 nucleotides align to TRBD1. The length of the CDR3 is 15 residues. From germline, CDR1 is LNHDA and CDR2 SQIVND (reference sequence). Germline trimming cut 3 bases from V and 0 bases from J; bases unmatched to any gene: 2. The CDR3 here is CASSIGTGASYEQYF. The CDR3 DNA follows: TGTGCCAGTAGTATTGGGACAGGGGCCTCCTACGAGCAGTACTTC.

The rearrangement links TRBV28 to TRBJ1-1, with D uncertain. The CDR3 is 13 residues long. Per the germline V gene, CDR1 is MDHEN and CDR2 is SYDVKM. V was clipped by 6 bases and J by 1 base, with 9 bases between them. Written as DNA, the CDR3 is TGTGCCAGCAGGGGCTTTAGGAACACTGAAGCTTTCTTT. Translated, it gives CASRGFRNTEAFF.

The chain uses TRBV19 and TRBJ1-5; 10 bases line up with TRBD1. V lost 7 bases to trimming and J lost 2 bases; unmatched junction nucleotides: 11. This CDR3 is 17 amino acids long. Germline loops: CDR1 LNHDA, CDR2 SQIVND (reference sequence). The CDR3 protein is CASMLTGGSGGNQPQHF. The DNA of the CDR3 is TGTGCCAGTATGCTGACAGGGGGCTCAGGTGGCAATCAGCCCCAGCATTTT.

This chain connects TRBV9 to TRBJ1-2; D gene unclear. V dropped 3 bases and J dropped 3 bases, with 9 bases sitting between them. The CDR3 loop spans 13 amino acids. Germline assignment: CDR1 SGDLS and CDR2 YYNGEE. The CDR3 region has the DNA TGTGCCAGCAGCGAGTGGGGAGACTATGGCTACACCTTC. This encodes CASSEWGDYGYTF.

The chain uses TRBV19 and TRBJ1-2; tentative D call: TRBD1 (6 bases). CDR3 size: 13 residues. Trimming removed 3 bases at V and 6 bases at J, with 11 bases between. CDR1 is LNHDA and CDR2 is SQIVND in the germline V gene (reference sequence). The CDR3 here is CASSMGHRDGYTF. As DNA, the CDR3 is TGTGCCAGTAGTATGGGCCACAGGGATGGCTACACCTTC.

The chain recombines TRBV30 with TRBJ1-1; D is ambiguous. The CDR3 is 13 amino acids. V was cut by 0 bases and J by 3 bases, with 8 bases left in between. Per germline, CDR1 GTSNPN and CDR2 SVGIG (reference sequence). The CDR3 DNA sequence: TGTGCCTGGAGTGTCGGTGTGGACACTGAAGCTTTCTTT. It codes for CAWSVGVDTEAFF.